This T cell receptor beta chain was identified in a study of technical replicates of blood from a few donors. Profiling relied on immunoSEQ multiplex PCR, and the TCRdb table lists in-frame clones only, not all of them. The table records approximately 80,000 clones, 89% of them present only once. This CDR3 has 17 amino acids. Germline CDR1 is SGDLS and CDR2 is YYNGEE. Trimming removed 0 bases from V and 4 bases from J, with 19 bases in between. Material for sequencing was T cells isolated from PBMCs. The source of this sequence is a human donor in good health. This chain links TRBV9 with TRBJ1-2; D is perhaps TRBD1 (6 bases). CDR3 amino acids: CASSVAGTPSFLYGYTF. The CDR3 coding sequence is TGTGCCAGCAGCGTAGCCGGGACACCCTCTTTCCTCTATGGCTACACCTTC. Variable domain in full (rest from reference TRBV9 and TRBJ1-2): DSGVTQTPKHLITATGQRVTLRCSPRSGDLSVYWYQQSLDQGLQFLIQYYNGEERAKGNILERFSAQQFPDLHSELNLSSLELGDSALYFCASSVAGTPSFLYGYTFGSGTRLTVV.